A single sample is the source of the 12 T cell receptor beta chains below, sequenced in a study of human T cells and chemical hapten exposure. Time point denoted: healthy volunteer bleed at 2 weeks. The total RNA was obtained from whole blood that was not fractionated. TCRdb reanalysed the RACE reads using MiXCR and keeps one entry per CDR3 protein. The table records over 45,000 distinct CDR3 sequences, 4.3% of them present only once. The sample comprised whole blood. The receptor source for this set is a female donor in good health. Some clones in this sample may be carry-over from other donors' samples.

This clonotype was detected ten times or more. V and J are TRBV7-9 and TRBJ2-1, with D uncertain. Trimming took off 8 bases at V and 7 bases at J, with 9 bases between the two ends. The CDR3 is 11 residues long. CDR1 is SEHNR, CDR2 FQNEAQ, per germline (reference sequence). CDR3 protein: CASSLGNEQFF. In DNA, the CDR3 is TGTGCCAGCTCCCTAGGGAATGAGCAGTTCTTC.

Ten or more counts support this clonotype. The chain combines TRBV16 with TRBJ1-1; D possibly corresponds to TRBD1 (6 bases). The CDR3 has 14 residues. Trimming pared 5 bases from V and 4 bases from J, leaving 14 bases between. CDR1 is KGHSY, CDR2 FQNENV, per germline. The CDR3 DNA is TGTGCCAGCAGCAAAGAGGGGGGAATCACTGAAGCTTTCTTT. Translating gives CASSKEGGITEAFF.

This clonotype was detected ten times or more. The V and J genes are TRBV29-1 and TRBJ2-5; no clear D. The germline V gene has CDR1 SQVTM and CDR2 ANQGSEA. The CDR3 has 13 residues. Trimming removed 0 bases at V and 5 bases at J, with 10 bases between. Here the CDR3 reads CSVEEPGMETQYF. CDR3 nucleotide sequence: TGCAGCGTTGAAGAGCCGGGTATGGAGACCCAGTACTTC.

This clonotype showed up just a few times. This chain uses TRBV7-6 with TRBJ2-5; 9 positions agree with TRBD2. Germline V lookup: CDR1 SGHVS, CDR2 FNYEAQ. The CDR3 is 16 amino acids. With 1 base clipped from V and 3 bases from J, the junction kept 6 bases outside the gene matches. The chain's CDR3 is CASSLVRAGGEETQYF. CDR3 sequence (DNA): TGTGCCAGCAGCTTAGTCCGAGCGGGGGGTGAAGAGACCCAGTACTTC. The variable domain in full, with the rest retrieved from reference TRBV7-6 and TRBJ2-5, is GAGVSQSPRYKVTKRGQDVALRCDPISGHVSLYWYRQALGQGPEFLTYFNYEAQQDKSGLPNDRFSAERPEGSISTLTIQRTEQRDSAMYRCASSLVRAGGEETQYFGPGTRLLVL.

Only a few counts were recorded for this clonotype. The DNA for the CDR3 is TGTGCCAGCACCTTAGGGGCAGGAGAAGCTTTCTTT. Translation: CASTLGAGEAFF. The V call is TRBV5-6, the J call TRBJ1-1; tentative D call: TRBD1 (5 bases). CDR1 and CDR2 (germline): SGHDT, YYEEEE. Trimming left V 6 bases short and J 8 bases short, with 14 bases between. This CDR3 region has 12 residues.

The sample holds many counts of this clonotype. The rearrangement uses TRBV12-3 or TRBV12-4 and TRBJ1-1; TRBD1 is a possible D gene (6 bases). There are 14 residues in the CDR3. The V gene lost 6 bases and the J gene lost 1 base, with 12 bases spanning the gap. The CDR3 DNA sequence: TGTGCCAGCAGCTGGGACACCCAGAACACTGAAGCTTTCTTT. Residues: CASSWDTQNTEAFF.

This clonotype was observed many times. DNA of the CDR3: TGTGCCAGCAGTTTAACAGGGGGCCGGGGCAATCAGCCCCAGCATTTT. It yields the protein CASSLTGGRGNQPQHF. The chain has TRBV27 and TRBJ1-5; 9 nucleotides match TRBD1. The CDR3 is made up of 16 amino acids. CDR1 is MNHEY, CDR2 SMNVEV, per germline (reference sequence). V lost 2 bases, J lost 2 bases, and 4 bases stayed unmatched.

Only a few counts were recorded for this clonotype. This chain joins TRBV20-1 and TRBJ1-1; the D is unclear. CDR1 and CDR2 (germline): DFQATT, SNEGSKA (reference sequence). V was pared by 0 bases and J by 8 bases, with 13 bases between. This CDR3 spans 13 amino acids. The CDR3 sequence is CSARDLYLAEAFF. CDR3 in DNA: TGCAGTGCTAGAGATCTGTACCTGGCGGAAGCTTTCTTT.

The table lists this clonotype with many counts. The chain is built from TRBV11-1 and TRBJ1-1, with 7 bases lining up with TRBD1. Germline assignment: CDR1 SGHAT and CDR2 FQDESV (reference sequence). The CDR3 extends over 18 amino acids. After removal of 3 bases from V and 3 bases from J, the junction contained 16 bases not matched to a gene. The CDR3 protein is CASSLFEKTGVLDTEAFF. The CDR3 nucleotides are TGTGCCAGCAGCTTGTTTGAGAAAACAGGGGTGTTGGACACTGAAGCTTTCTTT.

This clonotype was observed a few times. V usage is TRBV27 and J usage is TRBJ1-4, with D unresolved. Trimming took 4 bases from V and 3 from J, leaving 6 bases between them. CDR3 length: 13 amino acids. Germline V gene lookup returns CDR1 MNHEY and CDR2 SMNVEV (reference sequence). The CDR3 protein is CASSYWANEKLFF. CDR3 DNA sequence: TGTGCCAGCAGTTATTGGGCTAATGAAAAACTGTTTTTT. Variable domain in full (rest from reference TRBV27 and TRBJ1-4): EAQVTQNPRYLITVTGKKLTVTCSQNMNHEYMSWYRQDPGLGLRQIYYSMNVEVTDKGDVPEGYKVSRKEKRNFPLILESPSPNQTSLYFCASSYWANEKLFFGSGTQLSVL.

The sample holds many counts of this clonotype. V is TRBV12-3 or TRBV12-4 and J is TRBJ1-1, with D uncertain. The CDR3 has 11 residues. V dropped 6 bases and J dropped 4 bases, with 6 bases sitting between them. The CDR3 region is CASSLSTEAFF. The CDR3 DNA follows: TGTGCCAGCAGCCTCAGCACTGAAGCTTTCTTT.

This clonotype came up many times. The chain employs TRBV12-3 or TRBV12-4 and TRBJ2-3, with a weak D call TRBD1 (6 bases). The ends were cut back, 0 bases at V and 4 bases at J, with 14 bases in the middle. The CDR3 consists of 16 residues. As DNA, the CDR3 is TGTGCCAGCAGTTTAGCGCAGGGGCCCAGGGCAGATACGCAGTATTTT. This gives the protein CASSLAQGPRADTQYF.